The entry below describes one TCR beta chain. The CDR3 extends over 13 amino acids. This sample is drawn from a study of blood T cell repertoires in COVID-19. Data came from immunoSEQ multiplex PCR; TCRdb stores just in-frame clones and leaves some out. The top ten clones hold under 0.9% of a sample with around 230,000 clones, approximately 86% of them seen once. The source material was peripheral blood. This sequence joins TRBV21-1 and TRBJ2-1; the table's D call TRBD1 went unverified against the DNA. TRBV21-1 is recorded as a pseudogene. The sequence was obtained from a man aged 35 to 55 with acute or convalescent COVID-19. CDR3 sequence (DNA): TGTGCCAGCGGAAGTGGGCCTCACAATGAGCAGTTCTTC. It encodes CASGSGPHNEQFF.